This T cell receptor (beta chain) was retrieved from a study of CD8 T cells in Susac syndrome. Whole-study context: About 6 sequenced Susac syndrome patients had clinically active disease, while about 8 were in remission.

It was with random hexamers that about 0.45 to 1 ug RNA was reverse transcribed. The TCR beta CDR3 was amplified by immunoSEQ multiplex PCR across 54 Vbeta, 13 Jbeta. MiXCR was run by TCRdb on the immunoSEQ multiplex PCR reads, yielding one entry per CDR3 protein. The sample yields 70,000 to 75,000 distinct CDR3 sequences, roughly 93% seen once. General study results and limits: Where Susac syndrome CD4+ T cell repertoires were concerned, no clonal expansion was evident.

A remark on this clonotype: The antigen is undetermined.

The CDR3 consists of 13 residues. Germline lookup yields CDR1 ENHRY and CDR2 SYGVKD. V lost 8 bases to trimming and J lost 0 bases, with 11 bases between them. CD8+ and CD4+ blood T cells underwent TCR beta sequencing. Specimen: CD4+ T cells from PBMCs. V and J are TRBV10-3 and TRBJ2-7; D may match TRBD1 or TRBD2 (5 bases each). The receptor was derived from a human donor with Susac syndrome. CDR3 coding DNA: TGTGCCATCGGGGACGGGATCTCCTACGAGCAGTACTTC. It is translated as CAIGDGISYEQYF.